The 23 T cell receptor beta chains listed next were all sequenced from one sample in a study of shared clonotypes between healthy human individuals. Some clones are missing from TCRdb's copy, which holds only in-frame ones; the method was immunoSEQ multiplex PCR. This sample has approximately 500,000 clones; about 80% occur once, and the top ten carry approximately 13%. Sequencing was carried out using PBMCs. Receptors were obtained from a woman aged 40 to 50 in good health. Some clones in this sample may be carry-over from other donors' samples.

The chain has TRBV5-4 and TRBJ2-5; D tentatively fits TRBD1 or TRBD2 (7 bases each). This CDR3 comprises 15 residues. Germline V CDR1 and CDR2: SGHNT, YYREEE (reference sequence). V was pared by 0 bases and J by 4 bases, with 13 bases between. CDR3 loop: CASSLDQGGRETQYF. Written as DNA, the CDR3 is TGTGCCAGCAGCTTGGACCAGGGGGGGAGAGAGACCCAGTACTTC.

The chain couples TRBV10-3 to TRBJ1-4; D might be TRBD1 (5 bases). V was clipped by 3 bases and J by 8 bases, with 10 bases between them. CDR1 and CDR2 from the germline V gene are ENHRY and SYGVKD. The CDR3 contains 13 residues. The chain's CDR3 is CAISDGGREKLFF. CDR3 in DNA: TGTGCCATCAGTGATGGGGGTAGGGAAAAACTGTTTTTT.

J is TRBJ1-1 and V is TRBV7-2; D uncertain. This CDR3 spans 15 amino acids. Germline CDR1 reads SGHTA; CDR2 reads FQGNSA. Trimming removed 1 base from V and 1 base from J, with 10 bases in between. As DNA, the CDR3 is TGTGCCAGCAGCTTAGTCTCTGACGCGAACACTGAAGCTTTCTTT. Its translation: CASSLVSDANTEAFF.

The chain carries TRBV7-2 and TRBJ2-1; D ambiguous. V was cut by 1 base and J by 2 bases, with 9 bases left in between. This CDR3 spans 15 amino acids. Germline V gene lookup returns CDR1 SGHTA and CDR2 FQGNSA. CDR3 region: CASSLGPPPYNEQFF. Here the CDR3 DNA reads TGTGCCAGCAGCTTAGGCCCACCCCCCTACAATGAGCAGTTCTTC.

This chain connects TRBV4-2 to TRBJ2-1; D uncertain. The CDR3 loop spans 15 amino acids. The ends were cut back, 1 base at V and 0 bases at J, with 7 bases in the middle. The germline gives CDR1 LGHNA, CDR2 YNFKEQ. The CDR3 loop reads CASSQVSSSYNEQFF. In nucleotides, the CDR3 is TGTGCCAGCAGCCAAGTCTCGAGCTCCTACAATGAGCAGTTCTTC.

The rearrangement joins TRBV19 to TRBJ2-7; D gene uncertain. Trimming shortened V by 4 bases and J by 2 bases, and 9 bases separated the two germline ends. Germline CDR1 LNHDA, CDR2 SQIVND (reference sequence). The CDR3 is 13 residues long. The DNA of the CDR3 is TGTGCCAGTAGTAGCGGAATACCCTACGAGCAGTACTTC. It encodes CASSSGIPYEQYF.

The V call is TRBV5-1, the J call TRBJ1-2, with a tentative D call TRBD1 (5 bases). Looked up from germline, CDR1 is SGHRS and CDR2 is YFSETQ. Trimming shortened V by 0 bases and J by 4 bases, and 10 bases separated the two germline ends. The CDR3 runs to 14 residues. CDR3 bases: TGCGCCAGCAGCTTGGAGAGGGGAGTCTATGGCTACACCTTC. It encodes CASSLERGVYGYTF.

This clone was recorded once. This rearrangement joins TRBV5-1 to TRBJ2-5; weak D call: TRBD2 (6 bases). The CDR3 spans 17 residues. V was cut by 0 bases and J by 1 base, with 16 bases left in between. Germline V gives CDR1 SGHRS, CDR2 YFSETQ. CDR3 bases: TGCGCCAGCAGCTTGGCCGGGCTAGCGCTACTCCAAGAGACCCAGTACTTC. Translated: CASSLAGLALLQETQYF.

This clone was found once. V gene TRBV2 combines with J gene TRBJ1-6; D is uncertain. The CDR3 totals 15 residues. The V and J ends lost 8 bases and 8 bases respectively, with 19 bases between them. Germline CDR1 reads SNHLY; CDR2 reads FYNNEI. CDR3 DNA: TGTGCCAGCGACCCCAGAGGGAATGGGGATTCACCCCTCCACTTT. Its protein product is CASDPRGNGDSPLHF.

V gene TRBV9 combines with J gene TRBJ2-1; D possibly corresponds to TRBD2 (5 bases). Germline loops: CDR1 SGDLS, CDR2 YYNGEE. V was clipped by 4 bases and J by 3 bases, with 14 bases between them. This CDR3 is built from 15 residues. CDR3 amino acids: CASSSYAGSYNEQFF. In DNA, the CDR3 is TGTGCCAGCAGCTCCTATGCGGGCAGCTACAATGAGCAGTTCTTC. Variable domain in full (rest from reference TRBV9 and TRBJ2-1): DSGVTQTPKHLITATGQRVTLRCSPRSGDLSVYWYQQSLDQGLQFLIQYYNGEERAKGNILERFSAQQFPDLHSELNLSSLELGDSALYFCASSSYAGSYNEQFFGPGTRLTVL.

J is TRBJ2-4 and V is TRBV6-5; TRBD2 aligns across 11 bases. The CDR3 runs to 16 residues. J lost 7 bases, V lost 4 bases, and 9 bases had no gene match. Per germline, CDR1 MNHEY and CDR2 SVGAGI. The CDR3 DNA reads as TGTGCCAGCAGTTCTATAGCGGGAGGGCCGATGAACATTCAGTACTTC. Its translation is CASSSIAGGPMNIQYF.

V is TRBV14 and J is TRBJ2-7, with a weak D call TRBD1 (6 bases). V was trimmed by 2 bases and J by 4 bases, leaving 9 bases between them. CDR3 size: 13 residues. CDR1 and CDR2 from the germline V gene are SGHDN and FVKESK. In DNA, the CDR3 is TGTGCCAGCAGCCAATACAGGGTTTACGAGCAGTACTTC. The encoded protein is CASSQYRVYEQYF. Full variable domain (remainder filled in from reference TRBV14 and TRBJ2-7): EAGVTQFPSHSVIEKGQTVTLRCDPISGHDNLYWYRRVMGKEIKFLLHFVKESKQDESGMPNNRFLAERTGGTYSTLKVQPAELEDSGVYFCASSQYRVYEQYFGPGTRLTVT.

This sequence joins TRBV7-2 and TRBJ2-7; D call uncertain. CDR3 length equals 13 residues. V was cut by 2 bases and J by 5 bases, with 10 bases left in between. Germline CDR1 reads SGHTA; CDR2 reads FQGNSA. The CDR3 bases are TGTGCCAGCAGCTTAATGGGCCCTGACGAGCAGTACTTC. As protein: CASSLMGPDEQYF.

The chain carries TRBV7-8 and TRBJ2-2, with a possible D match to TRBD1 (5 bases). The CDR3 runs to 16 residues. V lost 1 base and J lost 1, with 10 bases in between. Germline lookup yields CDR1 SGHVS and CDR2 FQNEAQ. The chain's CDR3 is CASSLVIRVNTGELFF. As DNA, the CDR3 is TGTGCCAGCAGCTTAGTCATCAGGGTGAACACCGGGGAGCTGTTTTTT.

The CDR3 coding sequence is TGTGCCAGCAGTCCACCCAGTCGGGCCTACGAGCAGTACTTC. Translated: CASSPPSRAYEQYF. The chain links TRBV2 to TRBJ2-5, with D unresolved. The J call is in doubt because the DNA end fits TRBJ2-7 better. This CDR3 region has 14 residues. Germline V gene data show CDR1 as SNHLY and CDR2 as FYNNEI.

The V gene is TRBV7-9, the J gene TRBJ2-2; 9 bases line up with TRBD1. The trim removed 4 bases at V and 5 bases at J, leaving 11 bases unmatched. In germline, CDR1 is SEHNR, CDR2 FQNEAQ (reference sequence). This CDR3 comprises 17 residues. The CDR3: CASSSDRDRVDTGELFF. In nucleotides, the CDR3 is TGTGCCAGCAGCTCCGACCGGGACAGGGTAGATACCGGGGAGCTGTTTTTT.

The V call is TRBV5-5, the J call TRBJ2-5; 8 bases fit TRBD1. With V trimmed by 4 bases and J by 1 base, 6 bases remained unmatched. Germline V lookup: CDR1 SGHKS, CDR2 YYEKEE (reference sequence). The CDR3 has 15 amino acids. This CDR3 is CASSIGQGGQETQYF. CDR3 in DNA: TGTGCCAGCAGCATCGGACAGGGCGGCCAAGAGACCCAGTACTTC.

There are many counts of this clone. The chain recombines TRBV5-6 with TRBJ2-3; TRBD2 matches 7 bases. Germline CDR1 and CDR2: SGHDT and YYEEEE. V shed 5 bases, J shed 4 bases, and the junction held 10 bases outside the gene matches. CDR3 size: 15 residues. CDR3 loop: CASSRTRYGADTQYF. DNA of the CDR3: TGTGCCAGCAGTCGGACTAGGTACGGGGCAGATACGCAGTATTTT.

The J gene is TRBJ1-4, the V gene TRBV9; 8 nucleotides line up with TRBD1. CDR1 and CDR2 from the germline V gene are SGDLS and YYNGEE. The CDR3 contains 14 residues. V lost 4 bases to trimming and J lost 7 bases; unmatched junction nucleotides: 6. CDR3 in amino acids: CASSFGQGTEKLFF. CDR3 DNA: TGTGCCAGCAGCTTTGGACAGGGAACTGAAAAACTGTTTTTT.

The rearrangement joins TRBV6-6 to TRBJ1-1; D possibly corresponds to TRBD1 (5 bases). Trimming cost V 7 bases and J 1 base, with 13 bases left between them. CDR3 length equals 14 residues. Per germline, CDR1 MNHNY and CDR2 SVGAGI (reference sequence). CDR3 sequence reads: CASTVGGENTEAFF. The CDR3 bases are TGTGCCAGCACCGTCGGGGGGGAGAACACTGAAGCTTTCTTT.

The CDR3 sequence: CAWSILSGNTIYF. The CDR3 coding sequence is TGTGCCTGGAGTATTCTCTCTGGAAACACCATATATTTT. The V call is TRBV30, the J call TRBJ1-3, with unresolved D. The CDR3 is made up of 13 amino acids. Germline V gene lookup returns CDR1 GTSNPN and CDR2 SVGIG (reference sequence). V was shortened by 2 bases and J by 0 bases, with 5 bases between the two germline ends.

This clone showed up just once. This sequence joins TRBV7-2 and TRBJ1-5; the D gene is possibly TRBD1 (6 bases). Germline V lookup: CDR1 SGHTA, CDR2 FQGNSA. This CDR3 comprises 14 residues. V lost 5 bases and J lost 3, with 11 bases in between. The CDR3 DNA follows: TGTGCCAGCAGCCCTAGGGGGGACAATCAGCCCCAGCATTTT. Amino acids: CASSPRGDNQPQHF. Together with reference TRBV7-2 and TRBJ1-5, the CDR3 gives the full variable domain: GAGVSQSPSNKVTEKGKDVELRCDPISGHTALYWYRQSLGQGLEFLIYFQGNSAPDKSGLPSDRFSAERTGGSVSTLTIQRTQQEDSAVYLCASSPRGDNQPQHFGDGTRLSIL.

This chain connects TRBV19 to TRBJ1-5; TRBD1 matches at 7 bases. The length of the CDR3 is 15 residues. V was pared by 10 bases and J by 6 bases, with 15 bases of the junction left unmatched. Germline V gives CDR1 LNHDA, CDR2 SQIVND (reference sequence). CDR3 sequence: CATTPGQGGRQPQHF. In DNA, the CDR3 is TGTGCCACCACCCCGGGGCAGGGGGGTCGTCAGCCCCAGCATTTT.